This T cell receptor (beta chain) appears in the sequencing data of a study of T cell changes during pregnancy in multiple sclerosis. CDR1 and CDR2 (germline): LNHDA, SQIVND (reference sequence). V gave up 5 bases and J gave up 5 bases, with 8 bases separating them. The CDR3 consists of 12 residues. Sequenced by immunoSEQ multiplex PCR; TCRdb stores in-frame clones only, minus some. Of more than 50,000 clones listed, 90% to 95% are singletons. The source was peripheral blood, collected before pregnancy. The chain has TRBV19 and TRBJ2-3; D not resolved. The TCR comes from a female donor with multiple sclerosis, enrolled in a pregnancy study. The CDR3 protein is CASSESLDTQYF. The DNA for the CDR3 is TGTGCCAGTAGTGAGTCCTTAGATACGCAGTATTTT.